What follows are 18 T cell receptor beta chains derived from one specimen sequenced in a study of blood T cell repertoires in COVID-19 (dated by TCRdb to 2018 to 2021). Library construction relied on the immunoSEQ multiplex PCR assay. TCRdb took over this immuneACCESS table, retaining in-frame rearrangements with V and J assigned. Such tables are incomplete; in checked studies, under half of the missing clones stem from an unresolved V gene, and the remainder is unexplained. This sample gives around 160,000 clones in total; around 81% of them show up just once. Approximately 2.7% of the sample is held by the ten biggest clonotypes. Source material: peripheral blood. These receptors were obtained from a woman aged 40 to 50 with active or convalescent COVID-19.

The chain carries TRBV10-3 and TRBJ1-2, with D uncertain. CDR1 is ENHRY and CDR2 is SYGVKD in the germline V gene. The CDR3 spans 13 residues. Trimming cost V 4 bases and J 4 bases, with 10 bases left between them. The CDR3 DNA sequence: TGTGCCATCAGTGCGAGCGAATTCTATGGCTACACCTTC. Amino acid sequence: CAISASEFYGYTF.

V gene TRBV6-2 or TRBV6-3 combines with J gene TRBJ2-7; 9 nucleotides match TRBD1. This CDR3 is built from 17 residues. J lost 0 bases, V lost 2 bases, and 8 bases had no gene match. From germline, CDR1 is MNHEY and CDR2 SVGEGT. The CDR3 protein is CASSYGGRDRASYEQYF. In DNA form, the CDR3 reads TGTGCCAGCAGTTACGGGGGCCGGGACAGGGCCTCCTACGAGCAGTACTTC.

The chain joins TRBV5-1 to TRBJ2-1; 11 nucleotides align to TRBD1. The germline gives CDR1 SGHRS, CDR2 YFSETQ. With 2 bases clipped from V and 9 bases from J, the junction kept 13 bases outside the gene matches. The CDR3 length is 17 residues. The CDR3 sequence is CASSLHPGTGGKGEQFF. CDR3 coding DNA: TGCGCCAGCAGCTTACATCCCGGGACAGGGGGAAAAGGTGAGCAGTTCTTC.

This clone was detected once. This chain links TRBV6-5 with TRBJ1-5; TRBD1 matches at 9 bases. Germline trimming cut 2 bases from V and 7 bases from J; bases unmatched to any gene: 3. Looked up from germline, CDR1 is MNHEY and CDR2 is SVGAGI. The CDR3 is made up of 14 amino acids. The CDR3 region has the DNA TGTGCCAGCAGTTACGGGACAGGGATCCAGCCCCAGCATTTT. This encodes CASSYGTGIQPQHF.

The chain links TRBV27 to TRBJ2-1; TRBD2 might be the D (7 bases). V was pared by 5 bases and J by 3 bases, with 11 bases between. The CDR3 is 14 residues long. Germline V gene data show CDR1 as MNHEY and CDR2 as SMNVEV (reference sequence). CDR3 residues: CASSTGGHYNEQFF. CDR3 sequence (DNA): TGTGCCAGCAGTACGGGGGGCCACTACAATGAGCAGTTCTTC.

This clone was seen once. The chain recombines TRBV4-3 with TRBJ1-2; D remains unclear. V dropped 0 bases and J dropped 4 bases, with 12 bases sitting between them. The CDR3 consists of 15 residues. Per the germline V gene, CDR1 is LGHNA and CDR2 is YSLEER. CDR3 nucleotides: TGCGCCAGCAGCCAAGATCCGCGGATAACCTATGGCTACACCTTC. Translation: CASSQDPRITYGYTF.

The chain is built from TRBV6-5 and TRBJ1-2, with 8 nucleotides matching TRBD1. V was pared by 5 bases and J by 8 bases, with 7 bases of the junction left unmatched. There are 13 residues in the CDR3. The V gene's germline CDR1 is MNHEY and CDR2 SVGAGI. The CDR3, as DNA: TGTGCCAGCAGTATGGACAGGGTTCGCGGCTACACCTTC. Translation gives CASSMDRVRGYTF.

The V call is TRBV7-2, the J call TRBJ2-1, with a weak D call TRBD2 (6 bases). Germline lookup yields CDR1 SGHTA and CDR2 FQGNSA. Trimming took 5 bases from V and 1 from J, leaving 12 bases between them. The CDR3 has 15 residues. The CDR3 DNA follows: TGTGCCAGCAGCCCATCAGGAGGGTCCTACAATGAGCAGTTCTTC. Its translation is CASSPSGGSYNEQFF.

The chain carries TRBV6-5 and TRBJ2-7; 7 bases are shared with TRBD2. The junction had 12 bases not matched to a gene; V was cut back by 6 bases and J by 7 bases. This CDR3 is 14 amino acids long. The germline gives CDR1 MNHEY, CDR2 SVGAGI. This CDR3 is CASRANLGGDEQYF. The CDR3 DNA reads as TGTGCCAGCAGGGCGAATCTGGGGGGGGATGAGCAGTACTTC.

The chain recombines TRBV15 with TRBJ1-4, with TRBD1 as a possible D gene (5 bases). Germline CDR1 reads LNHNV; CDR2 reads YYDKDF (reference sequence). The CDR3 is 16 residues long. V lost 1 base to trimming and J lost 8 bases, with 17 bases between them. DNA for the CDR3: TGTGCCACCAGCAGAGTACGCGGAGGGGATGAAGAAAAACTGTTTTTT. As protein: CATSRVRGGDEEKLFF.

The chain has TRBV6-5 and TRBJ2-2; TRBD2 is a possible D gene (5 bases). V lost 3 bases and J lost 8, with 10 bases in between. This CDR3 is 13 amino acids long. CDR1 is MNHEY, CDR2 SVGAGI, per germline. The CDR3 bases are TGTGCCAGCAGTTATTCGGGGTCGGGGGAGCTGTTTTTT. This gives the protein CASSYSGSGELFF.

This clone was picked up one time. This chain joins TRBV29-1 and TRBJ1-2; 8 bases fit TRBD1. With 4 bases clipped from V and 7 bases from J, the junction kept 11 bases outside the gene matches. CDR1 SQVTM and CDR2 ANQGSEA come from the germline V gene. The CDR3 covers 14 residues. The CDR3 DNA follows: TGCAGCGTTGGACCGACAGGGGTGTTGGTTGGCTACACCTTC. It yields the protein CSVGPTGVLVGYTF.

This clone showed up just once. This sequence joins TRBV7-2 and TRBJ1-2; 8 nucleotides match TRBD1. The CDR3 contains 17 residues. The junction had 9 bases not matched to a gene; V was cut back by 1 base and J by 2 bases. Per germline, CDR1 SGHTA and CDR2 FQGNSA. The CDR3 sequence is CASSLGGQASLNYGYTF. The CDR3 DNA reads TGTGCCAGCAGCTTAGGGGGACAGGCCTCACTAAACTATGGCTACACCTTC.

This clone was detected only a few times. This sequence joins TRBV19 and TRBJ1-2; D is possibly TRBD1 (5 bases). This CDR3 spans 15 amino acids. The germline V gene encodes CDR1 LNHDA and CDR2 SQIVND (reference sequence). Trimming took 3 bases from V and 4 from J, leaving 15 bases between them. In DNA form, the CDR3 reads TGTGCCAGTAGTATGGCAGGGACGGGGGGCTATGGCTACACCTTC. This encodes CASSMAGTGGYGYTF.

In its sample, this clone was seen once. This chain connects TRBV10-3 to TRBJ1-5; D ambiguous. The CDR3 has 12 residues. Germline-derived CDR1 and CDR2 are ENHRY and SYGVKD. Trimming took 6 bases from V and 6 from J, leaving 9 bases between them. The CDR3 is CAISPSSQPQHF. CDR3 coding DNA: TGTGCCATCAGCCCGAGTAGTCAGCCCCAGCATTTT.

V and J are TRBV5-8 and TRBJ2-7, with 10 bases identical to TRBD1. The V segment lost 2 bases and the J segment 3 bases; nucleotides outside the gene matches: 2. In germline, CDR1 is SGHTS, CDR2 YDEGEE. The CDR3 contains 14 residues. The CDR3: CASSFRTGGYEQYF. In nucleotides, the CDR3 is TGTGCCAGCAGCTTCCGGACAGGGGGCTACGAGCAGTACTTC.

The J gene is TRBJ2-3, the V gene TRBV6-5; weak D call: TRBD1 (6 bases). The CDR3 loop spans 15 amino acids. V lost 2 bases and J lost 2, with 11 bases in between. Germline V gene sequence: CDR1 MNHEY, CDR2 SVGAGI. CDR3 loop: CASSYPTGSTDTQYF. CDR3 nucleotide sequence: TGTGCCAGCAGTTACCCGACAGGTTCCACAGATACGCAGTATTTT.

The chain carries TRBV6-6 and TRBJ1-2, with TRBD1 matching 10 bases. Germline CDR1 is MNHNY and CDR2 is SVGAGI (reference sequence). This CDR3 region has 15 residues. Trimming took 5 bases from V and 4 from J; bases not matched to a gene: 7. CDR3: CASSPRQGASYGYTF. The DNA of the CDR3 is TGTGCCAGCAGTCCCCGACAGGGGGCGAGCTATGGCTACACCTTC.